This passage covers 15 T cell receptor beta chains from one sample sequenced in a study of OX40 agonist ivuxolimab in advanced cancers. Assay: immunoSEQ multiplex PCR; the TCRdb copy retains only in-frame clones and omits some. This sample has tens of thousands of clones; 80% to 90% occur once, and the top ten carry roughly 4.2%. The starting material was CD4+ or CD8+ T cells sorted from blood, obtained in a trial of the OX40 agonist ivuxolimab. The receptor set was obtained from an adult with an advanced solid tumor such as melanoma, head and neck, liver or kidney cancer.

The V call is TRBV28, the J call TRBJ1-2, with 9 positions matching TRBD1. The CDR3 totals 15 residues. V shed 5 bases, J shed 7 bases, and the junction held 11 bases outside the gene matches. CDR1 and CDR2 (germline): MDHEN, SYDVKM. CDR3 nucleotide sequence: TGTGCCAGCAGTGGCTGGGGACAGGGAGTGTTTGGCTACACCTTC. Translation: CASSGWGQGVFGYTF.

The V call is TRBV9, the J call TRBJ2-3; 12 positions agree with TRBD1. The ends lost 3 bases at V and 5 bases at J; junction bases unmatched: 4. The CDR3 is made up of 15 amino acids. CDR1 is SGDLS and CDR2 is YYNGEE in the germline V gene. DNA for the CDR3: TGTGCCAGCAGCGGAGGGACAGGGGGCGTAGATACGCAGTATTTT. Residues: CASSGGTGGVDTQYF.

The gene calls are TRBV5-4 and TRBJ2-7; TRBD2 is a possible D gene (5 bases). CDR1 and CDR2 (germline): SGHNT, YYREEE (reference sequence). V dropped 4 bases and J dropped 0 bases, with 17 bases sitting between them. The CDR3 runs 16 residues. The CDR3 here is CASSQDLTIGSYEQYF. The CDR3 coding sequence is TGTGCCAGCAGCCAAGATTTGACTATTGGCTCCTACGAGCAGTACTTC.

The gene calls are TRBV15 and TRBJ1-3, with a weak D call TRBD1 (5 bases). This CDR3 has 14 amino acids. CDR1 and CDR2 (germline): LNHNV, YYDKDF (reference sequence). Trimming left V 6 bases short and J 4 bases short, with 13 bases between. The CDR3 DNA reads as TGTGCCACCAGAGTGAGGGGTGGCGGAAACACCATATATTTT. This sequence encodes CATRVRGGGNTIYF.

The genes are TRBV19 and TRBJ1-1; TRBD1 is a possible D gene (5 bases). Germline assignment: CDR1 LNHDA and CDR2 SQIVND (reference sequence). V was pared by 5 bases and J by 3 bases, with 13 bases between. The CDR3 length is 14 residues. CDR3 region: CASSSAGTDTEAFF. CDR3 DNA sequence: TGTGCCAGTAGTTCCGCAGGGACGGACACTGAAGCTTTCTTT.

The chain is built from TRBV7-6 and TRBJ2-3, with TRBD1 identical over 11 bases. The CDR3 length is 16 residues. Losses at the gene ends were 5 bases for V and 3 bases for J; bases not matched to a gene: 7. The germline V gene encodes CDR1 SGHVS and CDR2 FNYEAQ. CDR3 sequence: CASSRRTGGLTDTQYF. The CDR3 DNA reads TGTGCCAGCAGCCGACGGACAGGGGGCTTAACAGATACGCAGTATTTT.

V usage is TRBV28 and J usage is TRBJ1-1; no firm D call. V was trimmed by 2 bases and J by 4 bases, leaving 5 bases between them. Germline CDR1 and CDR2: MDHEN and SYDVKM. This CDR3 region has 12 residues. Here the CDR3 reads CASSLHGTEAFF. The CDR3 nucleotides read TGTGCCAGCAGTTTACACGGCACTGAAGCTTTCTTT.

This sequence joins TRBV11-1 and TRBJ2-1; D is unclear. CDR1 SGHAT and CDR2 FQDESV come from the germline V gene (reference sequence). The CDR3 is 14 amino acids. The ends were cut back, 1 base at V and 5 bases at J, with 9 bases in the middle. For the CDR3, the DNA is TGTGCCAGCAGCTTAGTGCTAGTAGACAATGAGCAGTTCTTC. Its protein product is CASSLVLVDNEQFF.

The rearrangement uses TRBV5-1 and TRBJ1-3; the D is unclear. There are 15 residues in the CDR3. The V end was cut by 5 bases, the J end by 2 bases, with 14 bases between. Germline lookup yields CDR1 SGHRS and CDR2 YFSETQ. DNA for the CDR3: TGCGCCAGCAGTTCAGATATCTCGCCTGGAAACACCATATATTTT. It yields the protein CASSSDISPGNTIYF.

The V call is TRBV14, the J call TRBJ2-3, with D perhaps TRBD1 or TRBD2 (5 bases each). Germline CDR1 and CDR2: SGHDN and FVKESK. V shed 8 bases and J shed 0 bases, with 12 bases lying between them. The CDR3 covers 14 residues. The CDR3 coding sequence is TGTGCCAGCTCCGGGACCCGAAGCACAGATACGCAGTATTTT. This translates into CASSGTRSTDTQYF.

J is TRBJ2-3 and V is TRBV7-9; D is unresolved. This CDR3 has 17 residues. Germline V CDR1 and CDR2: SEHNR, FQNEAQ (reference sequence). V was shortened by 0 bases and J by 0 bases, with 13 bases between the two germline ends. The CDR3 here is CASSLAVSTTSTDTQYF. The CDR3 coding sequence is TGTGCCAGCAGCTTAGCGGTTTCCACAACTAGCACAGATACGCAGTATTTT.

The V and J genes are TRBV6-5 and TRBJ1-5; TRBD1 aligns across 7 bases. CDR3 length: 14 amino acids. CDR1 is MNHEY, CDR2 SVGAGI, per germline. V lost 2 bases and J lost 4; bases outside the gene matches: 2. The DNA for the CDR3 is TGTGCCAGCAGTTACGACAGGGCTAATCAGCCCCAGCATTTT. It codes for CASSYDRANQPQHF.

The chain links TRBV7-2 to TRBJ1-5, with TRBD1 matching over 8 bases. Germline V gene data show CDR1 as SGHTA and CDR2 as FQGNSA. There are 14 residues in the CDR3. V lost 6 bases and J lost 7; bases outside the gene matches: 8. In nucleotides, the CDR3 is TGTGCCAGCAGTTCCGGACAGGGAGGACAGCCCCAGCATTTT. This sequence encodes CASSSGQGGQPQHF.

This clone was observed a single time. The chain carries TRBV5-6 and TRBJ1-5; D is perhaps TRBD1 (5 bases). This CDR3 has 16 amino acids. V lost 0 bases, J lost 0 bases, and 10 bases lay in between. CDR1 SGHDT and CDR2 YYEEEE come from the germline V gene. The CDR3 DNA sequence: TGTGCCAGCAGCTTGGGGTTACAGGCTAGCAATCAGCCCCAGCATTTT. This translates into CASSLGLQASNQPQHF.

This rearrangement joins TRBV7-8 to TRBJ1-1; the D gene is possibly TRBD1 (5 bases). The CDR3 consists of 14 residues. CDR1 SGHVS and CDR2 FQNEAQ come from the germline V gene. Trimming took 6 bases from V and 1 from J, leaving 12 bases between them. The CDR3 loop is CASRDGGENTEAFF. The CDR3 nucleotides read TGTGCCAGCAGGGACGGGGGGGAGAACACTGAAGCTTTCTTT.